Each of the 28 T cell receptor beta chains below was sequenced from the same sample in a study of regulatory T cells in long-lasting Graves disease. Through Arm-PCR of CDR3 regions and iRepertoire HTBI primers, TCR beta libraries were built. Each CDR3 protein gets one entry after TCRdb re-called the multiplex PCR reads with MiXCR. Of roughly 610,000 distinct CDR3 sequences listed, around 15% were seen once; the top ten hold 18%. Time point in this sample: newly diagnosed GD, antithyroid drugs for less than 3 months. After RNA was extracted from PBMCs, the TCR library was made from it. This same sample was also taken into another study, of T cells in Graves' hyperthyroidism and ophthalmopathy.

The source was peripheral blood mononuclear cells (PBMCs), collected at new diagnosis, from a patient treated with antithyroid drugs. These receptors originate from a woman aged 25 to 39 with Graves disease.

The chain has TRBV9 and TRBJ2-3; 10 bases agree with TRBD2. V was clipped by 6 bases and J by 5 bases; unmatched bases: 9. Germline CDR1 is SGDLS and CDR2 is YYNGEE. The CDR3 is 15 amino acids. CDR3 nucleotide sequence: TGTGCCAGCACGGACTCTAGCGGGAGAGGAGATACGCAGTATTTT. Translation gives CASTDSSGRGDTQYF.

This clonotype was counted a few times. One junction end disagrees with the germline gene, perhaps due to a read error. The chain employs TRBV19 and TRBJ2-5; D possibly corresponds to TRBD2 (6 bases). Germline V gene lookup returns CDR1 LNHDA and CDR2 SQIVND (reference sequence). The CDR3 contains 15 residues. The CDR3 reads CASSSSGGGRSRLNF. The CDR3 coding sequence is TGTGCCAGTAGTTCCTCCGGGGGTGGCAGGAGTAGGCTGAACTTC.

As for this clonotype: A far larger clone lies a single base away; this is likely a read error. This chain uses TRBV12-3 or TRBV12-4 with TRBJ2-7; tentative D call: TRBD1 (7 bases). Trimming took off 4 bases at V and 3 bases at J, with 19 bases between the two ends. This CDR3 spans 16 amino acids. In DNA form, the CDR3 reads TGTGCCAGCAGTTACCCGAAGTCCAGGGGGGTCTACGAGCAGTACTTC. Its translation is CASSYPKSRGVYEQYF.

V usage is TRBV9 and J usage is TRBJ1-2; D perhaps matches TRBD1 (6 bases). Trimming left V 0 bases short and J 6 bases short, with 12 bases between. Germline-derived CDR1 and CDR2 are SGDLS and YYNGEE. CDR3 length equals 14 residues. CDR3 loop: CASSVGAGDDGYTF. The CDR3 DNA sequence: TGTGCCAGCAGCGTAGGGGCAGGGGATGATGGCTACACCTTC. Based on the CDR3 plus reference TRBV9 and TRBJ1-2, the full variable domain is DSGVTQTPKHLITATGQRVTLRCSPRSGDLSVYWYQQSLDQGLQFLIQYYNGEERAKGNILERFSAQQFPDLHSELNLSSLELGDSALYFCASSVGAGDDGYTFGSGTRLTVV.

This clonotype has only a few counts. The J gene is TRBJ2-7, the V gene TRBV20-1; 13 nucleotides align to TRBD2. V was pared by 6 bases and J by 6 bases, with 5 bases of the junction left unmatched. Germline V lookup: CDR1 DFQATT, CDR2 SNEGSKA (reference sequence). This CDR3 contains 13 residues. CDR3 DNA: TGCAGTGCCCGACTAGCGGGAGGTCCCGAGCAGTACTTC. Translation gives CSARLAGGPEQYF.

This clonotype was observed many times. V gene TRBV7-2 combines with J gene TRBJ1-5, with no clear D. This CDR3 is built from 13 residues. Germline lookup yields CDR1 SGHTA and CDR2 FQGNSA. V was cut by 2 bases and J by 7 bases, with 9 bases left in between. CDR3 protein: CASSLRWGQPQHF. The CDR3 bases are TGTGCCAGCAGCTTACGGTGGGGACAGCCCCAGCATTTT.

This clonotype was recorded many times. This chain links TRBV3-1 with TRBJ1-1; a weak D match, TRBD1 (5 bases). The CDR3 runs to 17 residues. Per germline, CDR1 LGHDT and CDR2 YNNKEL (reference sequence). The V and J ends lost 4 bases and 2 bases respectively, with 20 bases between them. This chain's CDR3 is CASSPPGVGTLNTEAFF. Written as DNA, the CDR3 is TGTGCCAGCAGCCCCCCGGGGGTCGGGACGCTAAACACTGAAGCTTTCTTT.

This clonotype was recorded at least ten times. The CDR3 DNA reads TGTGCCAGCAGCTTGACCACAGCGGGCGCAGATACGCAGTATTTT. This sequence encodes CASSLTTAGADTQYF. The chain joins TRBV5-5 to TRBJ2-3, with D perhaps matching TRBD2 (6 bases). Germline V CDR1 and CDR2: SGHKS, YYEKEE (reference sequence). The CDR3 runs 15 residues. V lost 1 base, J lost 4 bases, and 13 bases lay in between.

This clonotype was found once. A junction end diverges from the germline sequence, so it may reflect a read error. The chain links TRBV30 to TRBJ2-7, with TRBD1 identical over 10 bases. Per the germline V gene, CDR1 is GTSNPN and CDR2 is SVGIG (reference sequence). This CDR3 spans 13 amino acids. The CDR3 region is CVWRRTGGYEQYF. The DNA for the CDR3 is TGTGTCTGGAGGAGGACAGGGGGCTACGAGCAGTACTTC.

CDR3 protein: CASRPRDQETQYF. The CDR3 DNA sequence: TGTGCCAGCCGCCCCCGTGATCAAGAGACCCAGTACTTC. The chain uses TRBV18 and TRBJ2-5; no reliable D call. This CDR3 is 13 amino acids long. The germline gives CDR1 KGHSH, CDR2 LQKENI. Trimming left V 8 bases short and J 2 bases short, with 12 bases between.

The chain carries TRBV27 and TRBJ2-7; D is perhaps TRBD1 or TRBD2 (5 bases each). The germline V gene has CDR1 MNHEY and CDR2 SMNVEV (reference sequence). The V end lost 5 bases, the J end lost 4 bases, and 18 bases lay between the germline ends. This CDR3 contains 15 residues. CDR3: CASSPFSGDGYEQYF. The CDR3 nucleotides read TGTGCCAGCAGTCCCTTTTCTGGGGACGGGTACGAGCAGTACTTC.

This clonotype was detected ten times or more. CDR3 residues: CASSSQTVDQPQHF. The DNA for the CDR3 is TGTGCCAGCAGTTCCCAGACAGTAGATCAGCCCCAGCATTTT. This rearrangement joins TRBV27 to TRBJ1-5; possible D gene TRBD1, 5 bases. This CDR3 comprises 14 residues. Germline lookup yields CDR1 MNHEY and CDR2 SMNVEV (reference sequence). V was shortened by 4 bases and J by 5 bases, with 12 bases between the two germline ends.

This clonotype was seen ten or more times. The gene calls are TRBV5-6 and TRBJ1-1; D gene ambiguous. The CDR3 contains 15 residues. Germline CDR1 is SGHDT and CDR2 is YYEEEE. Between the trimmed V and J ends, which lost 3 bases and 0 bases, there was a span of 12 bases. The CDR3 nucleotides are TGTGCCAGCAGCTCATCGGGAGGAATGAACACTGAAGCTTTCTTT. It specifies CASSSSGGMNTEAFF.

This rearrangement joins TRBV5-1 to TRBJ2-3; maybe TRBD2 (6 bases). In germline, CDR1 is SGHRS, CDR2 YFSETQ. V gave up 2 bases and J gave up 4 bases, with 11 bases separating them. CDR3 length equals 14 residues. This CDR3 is CASSFGGKADTQYF. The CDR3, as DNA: TGCGCCAGCAGCTTCGGCGGGAAAGCAGATACGCAGTATTTT.

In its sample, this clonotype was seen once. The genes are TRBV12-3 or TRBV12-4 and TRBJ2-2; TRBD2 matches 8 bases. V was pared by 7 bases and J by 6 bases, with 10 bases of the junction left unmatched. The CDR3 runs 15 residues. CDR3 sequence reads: CASTERGSRSGELFF. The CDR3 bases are TGTGCCAGCACCGAGCGGGGGTCTCGTTCCGGGGAGCTGTTTTTT.

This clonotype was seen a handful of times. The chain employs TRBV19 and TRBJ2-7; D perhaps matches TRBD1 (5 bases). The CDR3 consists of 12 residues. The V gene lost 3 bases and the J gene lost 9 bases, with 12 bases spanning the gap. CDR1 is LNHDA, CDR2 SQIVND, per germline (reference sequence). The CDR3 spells CASSILQGRQYF. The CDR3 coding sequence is TGTGCCAGTAGTATTCTCCAGGGAAGGCAGTACTTC.

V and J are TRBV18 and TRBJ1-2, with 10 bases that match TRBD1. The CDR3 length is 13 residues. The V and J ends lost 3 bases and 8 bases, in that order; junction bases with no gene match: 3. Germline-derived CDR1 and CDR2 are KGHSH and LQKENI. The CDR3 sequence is CASSPTGGSGYTF. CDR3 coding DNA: TGTGCCAGCTCACCGACAGGGGGCTCAGGCTACACCTTC.

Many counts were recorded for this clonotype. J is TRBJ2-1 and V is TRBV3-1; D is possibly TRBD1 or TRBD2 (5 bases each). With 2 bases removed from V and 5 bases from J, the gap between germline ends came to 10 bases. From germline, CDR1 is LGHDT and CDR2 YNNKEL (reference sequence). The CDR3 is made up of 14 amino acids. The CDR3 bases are TGTGCCAGCAGCCAAAGGGGAGTGCACAATGAGCAGTTCTTC. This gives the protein CASSQRGVHNEQFF.

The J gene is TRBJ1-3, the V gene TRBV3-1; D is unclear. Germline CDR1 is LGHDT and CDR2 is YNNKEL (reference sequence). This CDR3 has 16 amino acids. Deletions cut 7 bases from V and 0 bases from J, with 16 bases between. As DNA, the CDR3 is TGTGCCAGCACCGATGGAGGTCGATTCTCTGGAAACACCATATATTTT. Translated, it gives CASTDGGRFSGNTIYF.

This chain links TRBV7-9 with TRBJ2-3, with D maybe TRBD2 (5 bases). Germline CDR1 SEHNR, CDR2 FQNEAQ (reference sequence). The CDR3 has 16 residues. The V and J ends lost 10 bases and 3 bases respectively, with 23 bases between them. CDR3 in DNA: TGTGCCACCAAAGCGCAAGCGGAGCTCAAGACAGATACGCAGTATTTT. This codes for CATKAQAELKTDTQYF.

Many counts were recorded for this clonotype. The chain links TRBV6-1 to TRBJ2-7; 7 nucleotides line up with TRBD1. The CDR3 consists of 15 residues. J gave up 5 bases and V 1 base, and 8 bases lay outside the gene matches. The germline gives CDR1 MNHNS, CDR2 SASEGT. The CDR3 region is CASSEGTGYSHEQYF. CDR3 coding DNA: TGTGCCAGCAGTGAAGGGACAGGTTATTCCCACGAGCAGTACTTC.

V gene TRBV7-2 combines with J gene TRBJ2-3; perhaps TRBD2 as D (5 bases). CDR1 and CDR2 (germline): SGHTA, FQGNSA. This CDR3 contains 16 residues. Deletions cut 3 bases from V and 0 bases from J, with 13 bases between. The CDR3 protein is CASSFSALRSTDTQYF. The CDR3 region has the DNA TGTGCCAGCAGCTTTAGCGCGCTGAGAAGCACAGATACGCAGTATTTT.

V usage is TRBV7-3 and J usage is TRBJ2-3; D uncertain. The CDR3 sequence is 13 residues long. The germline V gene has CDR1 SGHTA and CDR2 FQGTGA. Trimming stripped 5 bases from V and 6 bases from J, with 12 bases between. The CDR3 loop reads CASSQPNDDTQYF. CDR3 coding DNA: TGTGCCAGCAGCCAGCCGAACGACGATACGCAGTATTTT.

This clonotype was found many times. This CDR3 is CASSHVGQFEKLFF. The CDR3 DNA follows: TGTGCCAGCAGCCATGTGGGACAATTTGAAAAACTGTTTTTT. The gene calls are TRBV3-1 and TRBJ1-4; possible D gene TRBD1, 6 bases. CDR1 LGHDT and CDR2 YNNKEL come from the germline V gene (reference sequence). This CDR3 region has 14 residues. Trimming took off 3 bases at V and 7 bases at J, with 12 bases between the two ends.

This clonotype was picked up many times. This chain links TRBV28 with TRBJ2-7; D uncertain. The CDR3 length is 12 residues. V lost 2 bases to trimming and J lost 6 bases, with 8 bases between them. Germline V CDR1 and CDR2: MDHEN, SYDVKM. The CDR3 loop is CASSLGFSEQYF. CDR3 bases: TGTGCCAGCAGTTTAGGATTCTCCGAGCAGTACTTC. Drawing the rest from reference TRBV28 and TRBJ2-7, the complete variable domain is DVKVTQSSRYLVKRTGEKVFLECVQDMDHENMFWYRQDPGLGLRLIYFSYDVKMKEKGDIPEGYSVSREKKERFSLILESASTNQTSMYLCASSLGFSEQYFGPGTRLTVT.

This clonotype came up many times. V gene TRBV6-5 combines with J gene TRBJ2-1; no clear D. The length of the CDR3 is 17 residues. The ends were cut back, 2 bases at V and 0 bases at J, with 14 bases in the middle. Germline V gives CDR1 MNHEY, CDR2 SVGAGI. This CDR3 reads CASSYPDSSSSYNEQFF. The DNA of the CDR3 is TGTGCCAGCAGTTACCCTGATAGCAGCAGCTCCTACAATGAGCAGTTCTTC.

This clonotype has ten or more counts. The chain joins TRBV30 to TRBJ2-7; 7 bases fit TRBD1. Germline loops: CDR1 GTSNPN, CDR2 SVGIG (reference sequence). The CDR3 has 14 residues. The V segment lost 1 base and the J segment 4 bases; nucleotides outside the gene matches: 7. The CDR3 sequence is CAWSGTGTVYEQYF. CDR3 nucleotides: TGTGCCTGGAGTGGGACCGGGACAGTATACGAGCAGTACTTC.

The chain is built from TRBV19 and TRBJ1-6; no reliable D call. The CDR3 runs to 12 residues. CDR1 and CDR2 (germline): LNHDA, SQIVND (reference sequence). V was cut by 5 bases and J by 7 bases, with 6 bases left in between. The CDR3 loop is CASSVINSPLHF. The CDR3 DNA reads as TGTGCCAGTAGTGTGATAAATTCACCCCTCCACTTT.